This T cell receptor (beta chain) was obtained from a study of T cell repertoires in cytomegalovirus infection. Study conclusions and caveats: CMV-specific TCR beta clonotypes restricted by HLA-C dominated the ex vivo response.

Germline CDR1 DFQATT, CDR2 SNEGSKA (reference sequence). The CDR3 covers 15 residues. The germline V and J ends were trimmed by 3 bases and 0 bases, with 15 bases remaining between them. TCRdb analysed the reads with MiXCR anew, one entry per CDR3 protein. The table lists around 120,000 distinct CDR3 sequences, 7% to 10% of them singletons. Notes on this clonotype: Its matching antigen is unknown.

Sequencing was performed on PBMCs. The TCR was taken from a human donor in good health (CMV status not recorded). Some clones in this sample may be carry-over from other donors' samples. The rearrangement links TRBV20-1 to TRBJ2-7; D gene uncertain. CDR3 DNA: TGCAGTGCTAGGCCCCCCTGGAAGAGCTCCTACGAGCAGTACTTC. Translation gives CSARPPWKSSYEQYF.